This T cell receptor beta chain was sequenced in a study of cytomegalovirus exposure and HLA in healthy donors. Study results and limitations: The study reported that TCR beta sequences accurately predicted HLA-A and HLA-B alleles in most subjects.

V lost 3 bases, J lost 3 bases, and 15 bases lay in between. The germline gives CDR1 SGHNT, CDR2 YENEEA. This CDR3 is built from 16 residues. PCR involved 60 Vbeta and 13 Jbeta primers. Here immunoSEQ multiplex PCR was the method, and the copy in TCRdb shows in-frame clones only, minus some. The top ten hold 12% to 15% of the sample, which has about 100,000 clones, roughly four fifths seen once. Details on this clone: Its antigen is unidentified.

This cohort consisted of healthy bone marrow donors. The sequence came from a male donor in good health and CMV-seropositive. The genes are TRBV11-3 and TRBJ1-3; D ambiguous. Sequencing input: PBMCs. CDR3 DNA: TGTGCCAGCAGCTTCGGTACAGACGGAGGTGGAAACACCATATATTTT. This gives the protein CASSFGTDGGGNTIYF.